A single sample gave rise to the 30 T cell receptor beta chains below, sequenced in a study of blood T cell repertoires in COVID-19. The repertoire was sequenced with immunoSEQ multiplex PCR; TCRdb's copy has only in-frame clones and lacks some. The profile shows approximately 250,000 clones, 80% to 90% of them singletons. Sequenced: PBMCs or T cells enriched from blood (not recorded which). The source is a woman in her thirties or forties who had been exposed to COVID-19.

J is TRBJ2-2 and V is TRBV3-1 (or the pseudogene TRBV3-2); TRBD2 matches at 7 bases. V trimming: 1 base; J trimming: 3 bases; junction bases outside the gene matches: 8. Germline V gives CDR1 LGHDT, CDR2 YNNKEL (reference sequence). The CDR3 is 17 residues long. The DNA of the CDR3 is TGTGCCAGCAGCCAAGGCCTAGCGGACGAGTACACCGGGGAGCTGTTTTTT. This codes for CASSQGLADEYTGELFF.

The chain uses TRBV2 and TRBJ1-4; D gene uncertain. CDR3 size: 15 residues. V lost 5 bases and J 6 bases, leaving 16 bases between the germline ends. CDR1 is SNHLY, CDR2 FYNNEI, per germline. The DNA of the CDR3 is TGTGCCAGCAGTTGGGTCGGGGAGTCCGATGAAAAACTGTTTTTT. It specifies CASSWVGESDEKLFF.

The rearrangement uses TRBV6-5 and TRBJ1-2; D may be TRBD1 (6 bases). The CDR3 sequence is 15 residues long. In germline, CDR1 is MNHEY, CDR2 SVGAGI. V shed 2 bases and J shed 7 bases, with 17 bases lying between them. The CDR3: CASSYLSAGAGGYTF. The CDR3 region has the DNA TGTGCCAGCAGTTACCTTTCTGCAGGGGCCGGTGGCTACACCTTC.

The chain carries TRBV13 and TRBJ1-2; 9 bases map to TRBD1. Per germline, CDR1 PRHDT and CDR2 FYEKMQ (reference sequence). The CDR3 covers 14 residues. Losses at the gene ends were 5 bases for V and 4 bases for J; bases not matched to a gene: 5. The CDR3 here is CASSPDRGIYGYTF. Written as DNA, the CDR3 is TGTGCCAGCAGCCCGGACAGGGGAATCTATGGCTACACCTTC.

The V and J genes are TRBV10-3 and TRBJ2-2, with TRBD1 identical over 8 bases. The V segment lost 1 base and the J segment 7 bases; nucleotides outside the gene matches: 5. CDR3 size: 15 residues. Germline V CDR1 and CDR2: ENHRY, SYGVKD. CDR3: CAISELTGVSGELFF. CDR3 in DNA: TGTGCCATCAGTGAGTTGACAGGGGTCAGCGGGGAGCTGTTTTTT.

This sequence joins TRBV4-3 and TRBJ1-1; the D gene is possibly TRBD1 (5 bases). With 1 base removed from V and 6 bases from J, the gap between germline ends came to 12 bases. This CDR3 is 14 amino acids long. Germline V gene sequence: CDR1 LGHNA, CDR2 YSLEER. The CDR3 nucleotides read TGCGCCAGCAGCCAAGTGTTAGGGGTGTCTGAAGCTTTCTTT. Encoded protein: CASSQVLGVSEAFF.

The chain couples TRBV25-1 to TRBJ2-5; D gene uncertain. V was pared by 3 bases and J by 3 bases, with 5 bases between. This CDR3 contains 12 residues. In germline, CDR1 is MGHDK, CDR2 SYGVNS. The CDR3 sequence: CASSDGEETQYF. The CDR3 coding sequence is TGTGCCAGCAGTGACGGTGAAGAGACCCAGTACTTC.

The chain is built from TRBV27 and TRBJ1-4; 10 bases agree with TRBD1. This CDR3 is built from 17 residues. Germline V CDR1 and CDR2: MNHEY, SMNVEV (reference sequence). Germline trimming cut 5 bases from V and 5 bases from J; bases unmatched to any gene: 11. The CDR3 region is CASSTRTGGPINEKLFF. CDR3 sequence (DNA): TGTGCCAGCAGTACACGGACAGGGGGGCCCATAAATGAAAAACTGTTTTTT.

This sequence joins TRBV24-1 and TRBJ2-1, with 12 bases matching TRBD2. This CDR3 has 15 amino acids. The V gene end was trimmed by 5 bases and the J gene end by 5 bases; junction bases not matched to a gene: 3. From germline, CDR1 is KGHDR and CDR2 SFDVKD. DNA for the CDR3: TGTGCCACCAGTGGAACTAGCGGGGGGCACAATGAGCAGTTCTTC. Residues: CATSGTSGGHNEQFF.

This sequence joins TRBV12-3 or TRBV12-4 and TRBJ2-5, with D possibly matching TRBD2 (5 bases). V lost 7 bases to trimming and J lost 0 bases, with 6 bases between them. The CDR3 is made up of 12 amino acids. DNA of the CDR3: TGTGCCAGCACGGGGAACCAAGAGACCCAGTACTTC. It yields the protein CASTGNQETQYF.

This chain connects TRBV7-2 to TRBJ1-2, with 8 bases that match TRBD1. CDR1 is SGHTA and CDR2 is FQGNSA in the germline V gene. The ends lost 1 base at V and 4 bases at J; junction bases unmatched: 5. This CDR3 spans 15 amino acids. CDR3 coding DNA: TGTGCCAGCAGCTTAGAACAGGGGGGAAGCTATGGCTACACCTTC. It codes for CASSLEQGGSYGYTF.

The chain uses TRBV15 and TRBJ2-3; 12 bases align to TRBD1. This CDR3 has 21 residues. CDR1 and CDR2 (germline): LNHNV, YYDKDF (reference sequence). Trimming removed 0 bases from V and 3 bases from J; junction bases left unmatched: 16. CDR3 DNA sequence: TGTGCCACCAGCAGAGATCAGGGACAGGGGGCTGTCGGGATGGGTACAGATACGCAGTATTTT. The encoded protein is CATSRDQGQGAVGMGTDTQYF.

CDR3 coding DNA: TGTGCCAGCACAGGGGGATCAGCAACTAATGAAAAACTGTTTTTT. It yields the protein CASTGGSATNEKLFF. This chain links TRBV28 with TRBJ1-4, with 7 bases that match TRBD1. The ends lost 7 bases at V and 0 bases at J; junction bases unmatched: 5. The CDR3 runs to 15 residues. Germline V gives CDR1 MDHEN, CDR2 SYDVKM.

The CDR3 region is CASTSSGRTDTQYF. CDR3 DNA: TGTGCCAGCACCTCTAGCGGGAGAACAGATACGCAGTATTTT. V and J are TRBV28 and TRBJ2-3, with TRBD2 identical over 10 bases. Germline CDR1 and CDR2: MDHEN and SYDVKM. This CDR3 spans 14 amino acids. V lost 7 bases, J lost 3 bases, and 4 bases stayed unmatched.

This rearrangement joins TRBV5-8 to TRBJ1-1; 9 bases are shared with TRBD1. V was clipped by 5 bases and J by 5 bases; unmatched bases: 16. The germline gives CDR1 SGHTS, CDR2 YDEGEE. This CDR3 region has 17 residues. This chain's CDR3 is CASRTRDRVSLRTEAFF. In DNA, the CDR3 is TGTGCCAGCAGAACCCGGGACAGGGTATCCCTCCGGACTGAAGCTTTCTTT. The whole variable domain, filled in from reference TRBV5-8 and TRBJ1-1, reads EAGVTQSPTHLIKTRGQQATLRCSPISGHTSVYWYQQALGLGLQFLLWYDEGEERNRGNFPPRFSGRQFPNYSSELNVNALELEDSALYLCASRTRDRVSLRTEAFFGQGTRLTVV.

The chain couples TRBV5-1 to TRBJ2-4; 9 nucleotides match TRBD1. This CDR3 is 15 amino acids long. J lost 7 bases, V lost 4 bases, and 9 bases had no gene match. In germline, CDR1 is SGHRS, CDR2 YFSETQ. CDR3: CASSPSGQGMNIQYF. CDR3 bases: TGCGCCAGCAGCCCATCGGGACAGGGCATGAACATTCAGTACTTC.

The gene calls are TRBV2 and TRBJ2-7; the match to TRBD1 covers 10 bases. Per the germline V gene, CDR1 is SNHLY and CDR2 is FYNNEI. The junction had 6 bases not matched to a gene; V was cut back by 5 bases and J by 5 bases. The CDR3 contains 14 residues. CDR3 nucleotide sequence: TGTGCCAGCAGTAGAGCGGGACAGGGGAACGAGCAGTACTTC. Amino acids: CASSRAGQGNEQYF.

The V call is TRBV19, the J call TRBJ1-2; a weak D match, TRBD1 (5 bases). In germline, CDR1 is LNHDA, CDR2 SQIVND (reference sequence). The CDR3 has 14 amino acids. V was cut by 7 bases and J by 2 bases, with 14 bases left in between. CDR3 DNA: TGTGCCAGTACCCGGGACTCTCTGAACTATGGCTACACCTTC. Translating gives CASTRDSLNYGYTF.

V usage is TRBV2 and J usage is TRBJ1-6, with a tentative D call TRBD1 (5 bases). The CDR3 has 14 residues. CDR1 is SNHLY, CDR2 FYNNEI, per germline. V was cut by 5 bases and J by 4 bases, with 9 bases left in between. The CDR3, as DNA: TGTGCCAGCAGTTCAGGGATATATAATTCACCCCTCCACTTT. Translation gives CASSSGIYNSPLHF.

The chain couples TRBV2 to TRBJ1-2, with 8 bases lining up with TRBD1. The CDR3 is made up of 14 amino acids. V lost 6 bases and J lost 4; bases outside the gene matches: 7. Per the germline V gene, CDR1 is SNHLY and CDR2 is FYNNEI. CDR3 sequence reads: CASSDQGAGYGYTF. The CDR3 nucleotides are TGTGCCAGCAGCGACCAGGGGGCCGGCTATGGCTACACCTTC.

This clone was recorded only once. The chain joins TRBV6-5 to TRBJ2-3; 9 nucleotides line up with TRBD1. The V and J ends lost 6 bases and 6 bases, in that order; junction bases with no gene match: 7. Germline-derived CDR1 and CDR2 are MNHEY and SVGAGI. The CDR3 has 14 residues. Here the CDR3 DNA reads TGTGCCAGCAGGGCACAGGGGGCGGTGGATACGCAGTATTTT. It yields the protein CASRAQGAVDTQYF.

CDR3 nucleotides: TGTGCCAGCAGCCAATCTTTTCGGCAGGGGGTTGATGGCTACACCTTC. Encoded protein: CASSQSFRQGVDGYTF. This sequence joins TRBV3-1 (or the pseudogene TRBV3-2) and TRBJ1-2, with 7 bases fitting TRBD1. The CDR3 is made up of 16 amino acids. The ends lost 2 bases at V and 6 bases at J; junction bases unmatched: 12. Germline-derived CDR1 and CDR2 are LGHDT and YNNKEL (reference sequence).

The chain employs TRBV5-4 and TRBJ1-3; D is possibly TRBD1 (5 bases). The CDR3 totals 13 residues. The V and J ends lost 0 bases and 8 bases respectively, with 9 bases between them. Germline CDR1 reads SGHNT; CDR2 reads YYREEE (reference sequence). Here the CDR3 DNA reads TGTGCCAGCAGCTTGGTAGGGGTGGACACCATATATTTT. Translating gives CASSLVGVDTIYF.

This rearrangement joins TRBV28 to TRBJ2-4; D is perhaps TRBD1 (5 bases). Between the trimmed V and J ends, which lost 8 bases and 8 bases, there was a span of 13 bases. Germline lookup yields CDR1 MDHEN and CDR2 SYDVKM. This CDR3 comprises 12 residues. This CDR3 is CASRQTRDIQYF. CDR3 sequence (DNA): TGTGCCAGCCGACAGACCAGGGACATTCAGTACTTC.

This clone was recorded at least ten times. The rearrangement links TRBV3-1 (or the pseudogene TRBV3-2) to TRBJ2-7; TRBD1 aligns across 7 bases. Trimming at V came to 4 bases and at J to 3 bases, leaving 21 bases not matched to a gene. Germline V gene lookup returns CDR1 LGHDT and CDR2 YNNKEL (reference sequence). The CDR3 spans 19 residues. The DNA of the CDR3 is TGTGCCAGCAGCCTGTCAAAACCGGGACAGAGGAGAGGGGTCTACGAGCAGTACGTC. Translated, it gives CASSLSKPGQRRGVYEQYV.

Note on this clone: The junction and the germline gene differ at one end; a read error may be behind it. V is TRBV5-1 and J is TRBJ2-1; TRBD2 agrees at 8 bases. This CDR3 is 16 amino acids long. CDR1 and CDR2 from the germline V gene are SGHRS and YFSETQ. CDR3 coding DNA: TGTGCCAGCAGCTTGGATAGCGGGATCTCCTACAATGAGCAGTTCTTC. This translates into CASSLDSGISYNEQFF.

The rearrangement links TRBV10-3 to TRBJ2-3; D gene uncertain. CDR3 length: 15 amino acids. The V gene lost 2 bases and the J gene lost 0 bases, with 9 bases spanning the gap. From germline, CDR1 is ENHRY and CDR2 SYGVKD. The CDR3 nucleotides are TGTGCCATCAGTGAGAGAACTTCTAGCACAGATACGCAGTATTTT. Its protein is CAISERTSSTDTQYF.

CDR3 in DNA: TGTGCCAGCAGCCGGGACACCATATATTTT. This gives the protein CASSRDTIYF. The chain joins TRBV12-3 or TRBV12-4 to TRBJ1-3; D is undetermined. The CDR3 has 10 residues. V was pared by 6 bases and J by 8 bases, with 5 bases between.

The DNA for the CDR3 is TGTGCCAGCAGTTACCGACAACATCAACCTACCTACGAGCAGTACTTC. It yields the protein CASSYRQHQPTYEQYF. The chain couples TRBV6-5 to TRBJ2-7; D ambiguous. Germline lookup yields CDR1 MNHEY and CDR2 SVGAGI. V lost 2 bases, J lost 2 bases, and 16 bases lay in between. The CDR3 runs to 16 residues.

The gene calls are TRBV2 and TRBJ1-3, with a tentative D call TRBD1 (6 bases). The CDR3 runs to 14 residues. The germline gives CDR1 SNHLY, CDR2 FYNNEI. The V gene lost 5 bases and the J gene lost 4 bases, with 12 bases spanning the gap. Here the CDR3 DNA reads TGTGCCAGCAGTTTGGGACATTCAGGAAACACCATATATTTT. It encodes CASSLGHSGNTIYF.